This is a list of T cell receptor beta chains from one sample in a study of T cell repertoires in cytomegalovirus infection. These receptors' targets are unknown. TCRdb reprocessed the reads via MiXCR and lists one record per CDR3 protein. The sample holds roughly 280,000 distinct CDR3 sequences, less than 25% seen once. Here the sequenced sample was cultured PBMCs, taken from culture after CMV antigen stimulation. The source of these receptors is a human donor in good health (CMV status not recorded). Some clones in this sample may be carry-over from other donors' samples. The CDR3 runs from the conserved cysteine through the conserved F or W. The order of the fields is clone size, D gene, J gene, V gene, CDR3 DNA, CDR3 protein. D genes are given only for firm matches. Clone size is given for some rows only: seen once, a few or many times, or a class if the clone is expanded.

clone_size: NA
d_call: TRBD2
j_call: TRBJ2-1
v_call: TRBV7-9
cdr3_nt: TGTGCCAGCAGCTTGACTAGCGGGAGGGGGTACAATGAGCAGTTCTTC
cdr3_aa: CASSLTSGRGYNEQFF

clone_size: few
d_call: NA
j_call: TRBJ2-1
v_call: TRBV5-4
cdr3_nt: TGTGCCAGCAGCGCCGGCCGGGCAAAGGTCTCCATTGAGCAGTTCTTC
cdr3_aa: CASSAGRAKVSIEQFF

clone_size: NA
d_call: NA
j_call: TRBJ2-5
v_call: TRBV6-2/TRBV6-3
cdr3_nt: TGTGCCAGCAGTTACTGGGGAGAAGAGACCCAGTACTTC
cdr3_aa: CASSYWGEETQYF

clone_size: few
d_call: NA
j_call: TRBJ2-1
v_call: TRBV12-5
cdr3_nt: TGTGCTAGTGGACTTGGGACGGCTTTTTCCTACAATGAGCAGTTCTTC
cdr3_aa: CASGLGTAFSYNEQFF

clone_size: NA
d_call: TRBD2
j_call: TRBJ2-7
v_call: TRBV7-2
cdr3_nt: TGTGCCAGCAGCTTATCCGCAGGACTAGCGTTCCACGAGCAGTACTTC
cdr3_aa: CASSLSAGLAFHEQYF

clone_size: NA
d_call: NA
j_call: TRBJ2-5
v_call: TRBV4-3
cdr3_nt: TGCGCCAGCAGCCAAGGGGTTGGACATGGAGGGGAGACCCAGTACTTC
cdr3_aa: CASSQGVGHGGETQYF

clone_size: many
d_call: NA
j_call: TRBJ2-5
v_call: TRBV7-9
cdr3_nt: TGTGCCAGCATCCAGGGGGAGGGAATGGGAGAGACCCAGTACTTC
cdr3_aa: CASIQGEGMGETQYF

clone_size: NA
d_call: NA
j_call: TRBJ1-6
v_call: TRBV18
cdr3_nt: TGTGCCAGCTCAACGGGGGATGATTCACCCCTCCACTTT
cdr3_aa: CASSTGDDSPLHF

clone_size: few
d_call: NA
j_call: TRBJ1-2
v_call: TRBV4-1
cdr3_nt: TGCGCCAGCAGCCAAGCCGTTCAGAGGTATGGCTACACCTTC
cdr3_aa: CASSQAVQRYGYTF

clone_size: many
d_call: NA
j_call: TRBJ2-7
v_call: TRBV7-2
cdr3_nt: TGTGCCAGCAGCTCAAACAGGGGGGGCTACGAGCAGTACTTC
cdr3_aa: CASSSNRGGYEQYF

clone_size: many
d_call: NA
j_call: TRBJ1-4
v_call: TRBV7-2
cdr3_nt: TGTGCCAGCAGCTTAGCGCCCGGCCTTAATGAAAAACTGTTTTTT
cdr3_aa: CASSLAPGLNEKLFF

clone_size: NA
d_call: NA
j_call: TRBJ2-3
v_call: TRBV20-1
cdr3_nt: TGCAGTGCTAGGCACGAGCGGGTGAGCACAGATACGCAGTATTTT
cdr3_aa: CSARHERVSTDTQYF

clone_size: few
d_call: TRBD1
j_call: TRBJ1-2
v_call: TRBV19
cdr3_nt: TGTGCCAGTACGAGACAGGGCCCCAACTATGGCTACACCTTC
cdr3_aa: CASTRQGPNYGYTF

clone_size: NA
d_call: NA
j_call: TRBJ2-4
v_call: TRBV6-1
cdr3_nt: TGTGCCAGCAGTGAATTAGGCAATCTCGAAAACATTCAGTACTTC
cdr3_aa: CASSELGNLENIQYF

clone_size: few
d_call: NA
j_call: TRBJ2-3
v_call: TRBV12-3/TRBV12-4
cdr3_nt: TGTGCCAGCAGTTTAAGGTTACGGGACGAGCGGTATTTT
cdr3_aa: CASSLRLRDERYF

clone_size: NA
d_call: TRBD2
j_call: TRBJ2-2
v_call: TRBV12-3/TRBV12-4
cdr3_nt: TGTGCCAGCAGCCTAGCGGGAGTAGTCACCGGGGAGCTGTTTTTT
cdr3_aa: CASSLAGVVTGELFF

clone_size: NA
d_call: NA
j_call: TRBJ2-1
v_call: TRBV11-3
cdr3_nt: TGTGCCAGCAGCTTATTGGAGGGATACAATGAGCAGTTCTTC
cdr3_aa: CASSLLEGYNEQFF

clone_size: NA
d_call: TRBD2
j_call: TRBJ2-3
v_call: TRBV6-5
cdr3_nt: TGTGCCAGCAGTTCGCTAGCGGGAGTTGCAGATACGCAGTATTTT
cdr3_aa: CASSSLAGVADTQYF

clone_size: NA
d_call: NA
j_call: TRBJ2-1
v_call: TRBV28
cdr3_nt: TGTGCCAGCAGCCCCTGGGTTGACAATGAGCAGTTCTTC
cdr3_aa: CASSPWVDNEQFF

clone_size: NA
d_call: TRBD2
j_call: TRBJ2-3
v_call: TRBV15
cdr3_nt: TGTGCCACCAGCAGAGAATCCCCTAGCGGGGATACAGATACGCAGTATTTT
cdr3_aa: CATSRESPSGDTDTQYF

clone_size: few
d_call: NA
j_call: TRBJ1-2
v_call: TRBV4-2
cdr3_nt: TGTGCCAGCAGCCAAGGCGGACAGCTTGGCTACACCTTC
cdr3_aa: CASSQGGQLGYTF

clone_size: few
d_call: NA
j_call: TRBJ1-3
v_call: TRBV6-5
cdr3_nt: TGTGCCAGCAGACCTGGAGGGGGGCACTCTGGAAACACCATATATTTT
cdr3_aa: CASRPGGGHSGNTIYF

clone_size: many
d_call: NA
j_call: TRBJ2-1
v_call: TRBV7-8
cdr3_nt: TGTGCCAGCAGCTTAGAAGTCGGGGGCAGGCAGTTCTTC
cdr3_aa: CASSLEVGGRQFF

clone_size: few
d_call: NA
j_call: TRBJ1-2
v_call: TRBV6-6
cdr3_nt: TGTGCCAGCAGTTACCGGCAGGGGCCATATAACTATGGCTACACCTTC
cdr3_aa: CASSYRQGPYNYGYTF

clone_size: many
d_call: NA
j_call: TRBJ1-3
v_call: TRBV4-3
cdr3_nt: TGCGCCAGCAGCCAAGATTGGCGTGGAAACACCATATATTTT
cdr3_aa: CASSQDWRGNTIYF

clone_size: many
d_call: NA
j_call: TRBJ1-2
v_call: TRBV19
cdr3_nt: TGTGCCAGCAGCGTTGACAGCTATGGCTACACCTTC
cdr3_aa: CASSVDSYGYTF

clone_size: many
d_call: NA
j_call: TRBJ1-4
v_call: TRBV25-1
cdr3_nt: TGTGCCAGCAGTGATAGTGACGGTGAGGCTGAAAAACTGTTTTTT
cdr3_aa: CASSDSDGEAEKLFF

clone_size: NA
d_call: NA
j_call: TRBJ1-4
v_call: TRBV19
cdr3_nt: TGTGCCAGTAGTAGTCTATACCCCGGGATGGACGGTGGAAAACTGTTTTTT
cdr3_aa: CASSSLYPGMDGGKLFF

clone_size: many
d_call: NA
j_call: TRBJ2-5
v_call: TRBV11-3
cdr3_nt: TGTGCCAGCAGCTTATACGGCCCACGTGGGCCGTACCAAGAGACCCAGTACTTC
cdr3_aa: CASSLYGPRGPYQETQYF

clone_size: many
d_call: NA
j_call: TRBJ2-4
v_call: TRBV28
cdr3_nt: TGTGCCAGCAGTCCCACCCCGACGGGAAACATTCAGTACTTC
cdr3_aa: CASSPTPTGNIQYF

clone_size: NA
d_call: NA
j_call: TRBJ2-5
v_call: TRBV30
cdr3_nt: TGTGCCTGGAGTGAGGGCAGTTCGGAGACCCAGTACTTC
cdr3_aa: CAWSEGSSETQYF

clone_size: NA
d_call: TRBD2
j_call: TRBJ2-5
v_call: TRBV28
cdr3_nt: TGTGCCAGCAGGACGATAGCGGGAGGGCGCGAGACCCAGTACTTC
cdr3_aa: CASRTIAGGRETQYF

clone_size: few
d_call: TRBD1
j_call: TRBJ1-4
v_call: TRBV6-1
cdr3_nt: TGTGCCAGCAGTCCGTCCCGGGACAGGGTTGGAGGTGAAAAACTGTTTTTT
cdr3_aa: CASSPSRDRVGGEKLFF

clone_size: few
d_call: TRBD2
j_call: TRBJ2-1
v_call: TRBV12-3/TRBV12-4
cdr3_nt: TGTGCCAGCACCACCGGGACTAGCGGACTTAATGAGCAGTTCTTC
cdr3_aa: CASTTGTSGLNEQFF

clone_size: NA
d_call: NA
j_call: TRBJ1-5
v_call: TRBV6-1
cdr3_nt: TGTGCCAGCAGTCGCGAGAGAAGCAATCAGCCCCAGCATTTT
cdr3_aa: CASSRERSNQPQHF

clone_size: NA
d_call: NA
j_call: TRBJ2-1
v_call: TRBV7-9
cdr3_nt: TGTGCCAGCAGCGGGCCCAGGGGCGGATCCTACAATGAGCAGTTCTTC
cdr3_aa: CASSGPRGGSYNEQFF

clone_size: few
d_call: NA
j_call: TRBJ2-7
v_call: TRBV11-2
cdr3_nt: TGTGCCAGCAGCTTATCTTGGGGGGCCCAGGAGCAGTACTTC
cdr3_aa: CASSLSWGAQEQYF

clone_size: NA
d_call: TRBD2
j_call: TRBJ2-3
v_call: TRBV2
cdr3_nt: TGTGCCAGCAAGGGAACGACTAGCTTATATACGCAGTATTTT
cdr3_aa: CASKGTTSLYTQYF

clone_size: few
d_call: TRBD2
j_call: TRBJ2-1
v_call: TRBV7-2
cdr3_nt: TGTGCCAGCAAGGGAGGACTAGCGGGACTAAATGAGCAGTTCTTC
cdr3_aa: CASKGGLAGLNEQFF